The clone carrying this T cell receptor (beta chain) was seen repeatedly, ten times or more. What it recognizes is unknown. This entry is derived from a study of T cells in Graves' hyperthyroidism and ophthalmopathy. General study points: The blood repertoire included most of the expanded thyroid clonotypes above 0.001. A 13 V-J signature model discriminated ophthalmopathy versus stable hyperthyroidism.

RNA transcripts provided the source from which TCR beta CDR3 regions were amplified. During a first-round RT-PCR of the TCR CDR3, the HTBI primer set was used. TCRdb processed the multiplex PCR reads anew with MiXCR; each CDR3 protein has one entry. Of under 350,000 distinct CDR3 sequences listed, about 17% are singletons. A Clinical Activity Score of at least 3, a NOSPECS grade of at least 4 and a duration under 3 months were recorded in the ophthalmopathy patients. Each diagnosis drew on symptoms, thyroxine, TRAb, thyroid ultrasound and orbital computed tomography findings. V lost 4 bases, J lost 5 bases, and 12 bases stayed unmatched. The CDR3 extends over 16 amino acids. CDR1 SGHTA and CDR2 FQGNSA come from the germline V gene.

Sequenced material: blood. V and J are TRBV7-2 and TRBJ2-3, with TRBD1 matching 7 bases. This receptor was taken from an older woman with Graves' ophthalmopathy. The CDR3 nucleotides read TGTGCCAGCAGCTCTGAGATAGTACAGGGGCAAGATACGCAGTATTTT. Encoded protein: CASSSEIVQGQDTQYF. The whole variable domain, filled in from reference TRBV7-2 and TRBJ2-3, reads GAGVSQSPSNKVTEKGKDVELRCDPISGHTALYWYRQSLGQGLEFLIYFQGNSAPDKSGLPSDRFSAERTGGSVSTLTIQRTQQEDSAVYLCASSSEIVQGQDTQYFGPGTRLTVL.